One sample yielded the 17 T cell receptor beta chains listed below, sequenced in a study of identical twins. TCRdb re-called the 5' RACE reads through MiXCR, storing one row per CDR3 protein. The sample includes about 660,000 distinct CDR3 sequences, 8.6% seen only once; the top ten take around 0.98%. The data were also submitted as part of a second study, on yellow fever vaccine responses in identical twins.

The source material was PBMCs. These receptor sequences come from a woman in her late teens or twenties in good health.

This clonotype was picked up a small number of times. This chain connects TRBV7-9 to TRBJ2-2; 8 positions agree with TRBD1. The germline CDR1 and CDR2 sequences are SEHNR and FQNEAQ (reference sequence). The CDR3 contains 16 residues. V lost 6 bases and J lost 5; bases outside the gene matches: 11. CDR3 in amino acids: CASSLAGTGKTGELFF. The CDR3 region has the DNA TGTGCCAGCAGTCTTGCCGGGACAGGAAAAACCGGGGAGCTGTTTTTT.

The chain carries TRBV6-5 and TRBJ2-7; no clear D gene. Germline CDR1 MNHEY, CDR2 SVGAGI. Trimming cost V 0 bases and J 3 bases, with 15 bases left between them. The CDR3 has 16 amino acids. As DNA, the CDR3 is TGTGCCAGCAGTTACTCGCCAGGCCAGATCGACTACGAGCAGTACTTC. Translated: CASSYSPGQIDYEQYF.

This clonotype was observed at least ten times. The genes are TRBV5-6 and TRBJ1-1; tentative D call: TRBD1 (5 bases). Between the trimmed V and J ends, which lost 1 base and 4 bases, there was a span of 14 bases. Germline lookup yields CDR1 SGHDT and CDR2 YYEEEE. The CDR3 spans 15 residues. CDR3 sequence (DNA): TGTGCCAGCAGCTTGTTCGCCAAGGGGTCCACTGAAGCTTTCTTT. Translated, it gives CASSLFAKGSTEAFF.

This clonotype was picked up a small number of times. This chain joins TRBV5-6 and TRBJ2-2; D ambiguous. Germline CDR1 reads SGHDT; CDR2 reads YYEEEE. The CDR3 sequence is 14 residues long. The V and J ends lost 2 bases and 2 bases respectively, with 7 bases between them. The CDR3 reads CASSLHSNTGELFF. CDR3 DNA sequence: TGTGCCAGCAGCTTACACAGCAACACCGGGGAGCTGTTTTTT.

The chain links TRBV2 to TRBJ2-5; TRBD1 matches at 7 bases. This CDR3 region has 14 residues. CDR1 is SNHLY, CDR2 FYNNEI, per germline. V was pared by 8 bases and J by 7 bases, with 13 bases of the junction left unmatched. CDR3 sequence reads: CASGEGQSSGTQYF. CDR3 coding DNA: TGTGCCAGCGGCGAGGGACAGAGCTCAGGGACCCAGTACTTC. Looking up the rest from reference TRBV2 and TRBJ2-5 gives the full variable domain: EPEVTQTPSHQVTQMGQEVILRCVPISNHLYFYWYRQILGQKVEFLVSFYNNEISEKSEIFDDQFSVERPDGSNFTLKIRSTKLEDSAMYFCASGEGQSSGTQYFGPGTRLLVL.

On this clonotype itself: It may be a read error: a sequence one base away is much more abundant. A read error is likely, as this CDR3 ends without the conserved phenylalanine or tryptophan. CDR3 amino acids: CASRSHRGPTDTQYL. CDR3 DNA: TGTGCCAGCAGGTCCCACAGGGGACCCACAGATACGCAGTATCTT. This chain joins TRBV11-2 and TRBJ2-3; TRBD1 aligns across 7 bases. CDR3 length equals 15 residues. J was trimmed by 2 bases and V by 6 bases; bases with no gene match: 8. In germline, CDR1 is SGHAT, CDR2 FQNNGV.

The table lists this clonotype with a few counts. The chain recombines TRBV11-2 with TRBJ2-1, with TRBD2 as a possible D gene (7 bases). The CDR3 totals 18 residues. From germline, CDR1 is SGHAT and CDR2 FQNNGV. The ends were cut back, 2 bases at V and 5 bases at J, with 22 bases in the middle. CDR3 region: CASSLWGMGGGPDNEQFF. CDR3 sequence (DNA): TGTGCCAGCAGCTTATGGGGGATGGGGGGGGGGCCCGACAATGAGCAGTTCTTC.

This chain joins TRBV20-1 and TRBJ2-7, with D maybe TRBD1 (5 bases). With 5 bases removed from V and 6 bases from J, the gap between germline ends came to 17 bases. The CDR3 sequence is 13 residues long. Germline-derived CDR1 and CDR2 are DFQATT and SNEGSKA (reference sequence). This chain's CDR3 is CSAHAAGISEQYF. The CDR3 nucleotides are TGCAGTGCTCATGCAGCAGGGATCTCCGAGCAGTACTTC.

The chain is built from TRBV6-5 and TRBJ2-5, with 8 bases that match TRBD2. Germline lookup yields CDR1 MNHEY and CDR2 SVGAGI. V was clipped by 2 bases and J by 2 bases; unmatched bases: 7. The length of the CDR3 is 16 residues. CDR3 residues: CASSYRIAGLQETQYF. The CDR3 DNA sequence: TGTGCCAGCAGTTACAGGATAGCGGGGTTACAAGAGACCCAGTACTTC.

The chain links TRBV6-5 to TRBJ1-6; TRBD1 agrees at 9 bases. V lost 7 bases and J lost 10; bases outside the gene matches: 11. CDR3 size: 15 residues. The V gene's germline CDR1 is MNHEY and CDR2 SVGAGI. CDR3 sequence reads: CASITGGTGNSPLHF. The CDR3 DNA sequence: TGTGCCAGCATTACGGGCGGGACAGGGAACTCACCCCTCCACTTT.

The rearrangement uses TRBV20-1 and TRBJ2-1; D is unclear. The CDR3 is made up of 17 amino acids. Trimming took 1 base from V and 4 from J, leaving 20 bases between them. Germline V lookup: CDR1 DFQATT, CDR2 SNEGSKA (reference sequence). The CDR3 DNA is TGCAGTGCTAGAGTTGCGTCAGGAACGCACAATTACAATGAGCAGTTCTTC. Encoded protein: CSARVASGTHNYNEQFF.

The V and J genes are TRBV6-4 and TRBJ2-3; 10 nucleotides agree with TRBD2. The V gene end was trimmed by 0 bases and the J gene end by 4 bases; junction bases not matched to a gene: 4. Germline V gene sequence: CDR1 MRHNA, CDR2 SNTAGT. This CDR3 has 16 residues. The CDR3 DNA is TGTGCCAGCAGTGACTCGACTAGCGGGTGGGCAGATACGCAGTATTTT. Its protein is CASSDSTSGWADTQYF.

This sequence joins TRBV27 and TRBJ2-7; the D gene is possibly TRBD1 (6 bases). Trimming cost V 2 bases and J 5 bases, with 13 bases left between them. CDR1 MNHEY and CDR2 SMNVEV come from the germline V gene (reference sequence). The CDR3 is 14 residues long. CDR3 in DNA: TGTGCCAGCAGTTTAGGGCAGGGGTACGACGAGCAGTACTTC. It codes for CASSLGQGYDEQYF.

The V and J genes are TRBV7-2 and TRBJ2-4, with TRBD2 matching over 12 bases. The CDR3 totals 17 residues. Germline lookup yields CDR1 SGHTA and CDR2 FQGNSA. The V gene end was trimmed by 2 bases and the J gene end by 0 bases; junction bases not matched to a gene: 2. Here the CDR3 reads CASSLQTSGRAKNIQYF. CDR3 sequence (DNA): TGTGCCAGCAGCTTACAGACTAGCGGGAGAGCCAAAAACATTCAGTACTTC.

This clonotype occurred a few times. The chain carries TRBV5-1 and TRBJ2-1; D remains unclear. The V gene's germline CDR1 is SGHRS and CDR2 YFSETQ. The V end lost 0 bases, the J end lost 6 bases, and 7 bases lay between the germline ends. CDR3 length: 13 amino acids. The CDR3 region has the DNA TGCGCCAGCAGCTTGGCAAGGTCCAATGAGCAGTTCTTC. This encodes CASSLARSNEQFF.

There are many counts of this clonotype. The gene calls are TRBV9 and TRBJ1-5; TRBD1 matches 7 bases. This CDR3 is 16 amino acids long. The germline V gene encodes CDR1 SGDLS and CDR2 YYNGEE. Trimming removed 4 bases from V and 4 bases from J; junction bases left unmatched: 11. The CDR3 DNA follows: TGTGCCAGCAGCCCAGGGATAGGGGGCGGAAATCAGCCCCAGCATTTT. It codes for CASSPGIGGGNQPQHF.

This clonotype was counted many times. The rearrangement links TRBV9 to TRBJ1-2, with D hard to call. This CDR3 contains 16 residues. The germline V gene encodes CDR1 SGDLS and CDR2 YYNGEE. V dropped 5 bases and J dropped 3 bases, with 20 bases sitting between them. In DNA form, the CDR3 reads TGTGCCAGCAGGCAGAACGAGAAAGGACGGTACTATGGCTACACCTTC. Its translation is CASRQNEKGRYYGYTF.